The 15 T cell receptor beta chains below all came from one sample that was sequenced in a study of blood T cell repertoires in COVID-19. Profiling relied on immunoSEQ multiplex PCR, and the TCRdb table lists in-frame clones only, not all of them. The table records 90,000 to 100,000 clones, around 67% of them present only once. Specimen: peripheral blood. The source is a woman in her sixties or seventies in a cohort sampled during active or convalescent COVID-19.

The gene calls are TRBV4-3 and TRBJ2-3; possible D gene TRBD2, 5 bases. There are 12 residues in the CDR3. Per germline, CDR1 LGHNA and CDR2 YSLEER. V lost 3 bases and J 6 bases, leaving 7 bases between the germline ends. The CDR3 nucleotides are TGCGCCAGCAGCCACCCGGGGGATACGCAGTATTTT. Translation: CASSHPGDTQYF.

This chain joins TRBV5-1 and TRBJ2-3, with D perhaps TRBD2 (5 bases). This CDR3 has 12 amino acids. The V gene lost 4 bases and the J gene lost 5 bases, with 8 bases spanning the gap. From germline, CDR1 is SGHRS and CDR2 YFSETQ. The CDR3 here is CASSLSGDTQYF. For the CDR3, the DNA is TGCGCCAGCAGCCTCAGCGGAGATACGCAGTATTTT.

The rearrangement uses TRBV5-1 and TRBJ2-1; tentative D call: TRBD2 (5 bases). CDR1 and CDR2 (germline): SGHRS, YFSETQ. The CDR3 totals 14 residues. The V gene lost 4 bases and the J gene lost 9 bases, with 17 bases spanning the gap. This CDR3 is CASSLHLLSVEQFF. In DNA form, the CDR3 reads TGCGCCAGCAGCCTCCACCTTCTTAGCGTTGAGCAGTTCTTC.

CDR3 loop: CASSLQGALSGNTIYF. DNA for the CDR3: TGTGCCAGCAGCTTGCAGGGGGCTCTCTCTGGAAACACCATATATTTT. The V call is TRBV5-5, the J call TRBJ1-3; TRBD1 matches at 8 bases. J was trimmed by 0 bases and V by 1 base; bases with no gene match: 3. Germline loops: CDR1 SGHKS, CDR2 YYEKEE (reference sequence). The CDR3 sequence is 16 residues long.

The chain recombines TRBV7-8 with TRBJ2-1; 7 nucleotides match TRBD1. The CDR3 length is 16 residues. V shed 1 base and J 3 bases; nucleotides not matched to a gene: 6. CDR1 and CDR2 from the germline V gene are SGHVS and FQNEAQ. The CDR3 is CASSLGRGQIYNEQFF. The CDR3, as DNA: TGTGCCAGCAGCTTAGGAAGGGGGCAAATCTACAATGAGCAGTTCTTC.

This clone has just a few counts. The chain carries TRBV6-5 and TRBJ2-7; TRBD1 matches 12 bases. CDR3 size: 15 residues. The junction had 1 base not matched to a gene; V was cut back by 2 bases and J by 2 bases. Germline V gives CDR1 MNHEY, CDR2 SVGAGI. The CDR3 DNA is TGTGCCAGCAGTTACCGGGACAGGGGGCCCTACGAGCAGTACTTC. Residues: CASSYRDRGPYEQYF.

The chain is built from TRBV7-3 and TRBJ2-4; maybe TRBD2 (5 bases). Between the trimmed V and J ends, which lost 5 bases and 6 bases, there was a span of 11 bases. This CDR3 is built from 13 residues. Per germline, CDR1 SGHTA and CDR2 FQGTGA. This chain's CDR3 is CASSPSGLNIQYF. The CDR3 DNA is TGTGCCAGCAGCCCCAGCGGCTTAAACATTCAGTACTTC.

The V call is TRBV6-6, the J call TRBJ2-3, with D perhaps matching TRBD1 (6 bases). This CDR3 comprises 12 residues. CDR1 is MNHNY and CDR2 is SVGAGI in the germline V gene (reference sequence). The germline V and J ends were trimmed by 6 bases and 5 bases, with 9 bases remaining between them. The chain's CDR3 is CASREGGDTQYF. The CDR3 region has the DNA TGTGCCAGCAGGGAAGGGGGAGATACGCAGTATTTT.

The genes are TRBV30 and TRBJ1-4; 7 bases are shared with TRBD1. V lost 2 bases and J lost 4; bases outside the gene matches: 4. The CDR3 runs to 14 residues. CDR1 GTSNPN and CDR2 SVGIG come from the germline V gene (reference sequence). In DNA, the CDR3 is TGTGCCTGGAGTAAGGGACAGCTTAATGAAAAACTGTTTTTT. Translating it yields CAWSKGQLNEKLFF.

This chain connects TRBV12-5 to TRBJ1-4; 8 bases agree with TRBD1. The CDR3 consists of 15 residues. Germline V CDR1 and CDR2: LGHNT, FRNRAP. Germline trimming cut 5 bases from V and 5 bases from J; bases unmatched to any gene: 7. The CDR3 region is CASGAGQGSNEKLFF. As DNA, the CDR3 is TGTGCTAGTGGTGCCGGACAGGGATCCAATGAAAAACTGTTTTTT.

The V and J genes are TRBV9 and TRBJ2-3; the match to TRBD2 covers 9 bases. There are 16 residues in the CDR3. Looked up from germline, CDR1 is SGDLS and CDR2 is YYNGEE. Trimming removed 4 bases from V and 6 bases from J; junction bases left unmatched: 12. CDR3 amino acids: CASSPSLRGGLDTQYF. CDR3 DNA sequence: TGTGCCAGCAGCCCCTCCTTGCGGGGGGGGCTCGATACGCAGTATTTT.

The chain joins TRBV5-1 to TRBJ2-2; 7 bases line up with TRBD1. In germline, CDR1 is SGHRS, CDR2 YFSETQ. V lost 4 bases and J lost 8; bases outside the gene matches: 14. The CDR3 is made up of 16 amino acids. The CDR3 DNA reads TGCGCCAGCAGCCCTGGGACAGCCCCGGCCGCGGGGGAGCTGTTTTTT. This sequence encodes CASSPGTAPAAGELFF.

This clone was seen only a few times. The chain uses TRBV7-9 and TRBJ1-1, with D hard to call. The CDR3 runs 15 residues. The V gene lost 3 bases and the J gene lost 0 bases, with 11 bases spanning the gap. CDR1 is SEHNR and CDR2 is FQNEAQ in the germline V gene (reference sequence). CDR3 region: CASSFIAAVNTEAFF. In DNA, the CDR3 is TGTGCCAGCAGCTTTATCGCGGCGGTGAACACTGAAGCTTTCTTT.

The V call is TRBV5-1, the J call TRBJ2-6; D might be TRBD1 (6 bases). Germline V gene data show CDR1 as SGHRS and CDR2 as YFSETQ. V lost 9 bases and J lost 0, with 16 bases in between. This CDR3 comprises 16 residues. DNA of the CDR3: TGCGCCACCCGAGGGACACTTAACTCTGGGGCCAACGTCCTGACTTTC. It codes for CATRGTLNSGANVLTF.

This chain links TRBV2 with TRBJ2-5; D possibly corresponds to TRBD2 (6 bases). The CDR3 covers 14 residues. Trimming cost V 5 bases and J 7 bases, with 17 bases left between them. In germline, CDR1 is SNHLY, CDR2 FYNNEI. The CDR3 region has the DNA TGTGCCAGCAGTCTCCCGCGGGGACGCCCGACCCAGTACTTC. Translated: CASSLPRGRPTQYF.